One and the same sample provided the 6 T cell receptor beta chains below, sequenced in a study of cytomegalovirus exposure and HLA in healthy donors. The study ran its PCR with 60 Vbeta and 13 Jbeta primers. Sequenced by immunoSEQ multiplex PCR; TCRdb stores in-frame clones only, minus some. The sample holds around 130,000 clones, around three quarters seen once. The specimen was PBMCs. These receptors originate from a man in his thirties or forties in good health and CMV-seronegative.

CDR3 DNA: TGCGCCAGCAGCTTGGGCCTGGGACTAGCCTACGAGCAGTACTTC. Translating it yields CASSLGLGLAYEQYF. J is TRBJ2-7 and V is TRBV5-1; TRBD2 aligns across 8 bases. V lost 0 bases and J lost 2; bases outside the gene matches: 4. Germline V gene data show CDR1 as SGHRS and CDR2 as YFSETQ. The CDR3 has 15 amino acids.

This clone was observed once. The chain recombines TRBV5-5 with TRBJ1-4; TRBD1 is a possible D gene (5 bases). Germline values: CDR1 SGHKS, CDR2 YYEKEE (reference sequence). CDR3 length: 13 residues. V lost 3 bases and J lost 8, with 11 bases in between. The CDR3 here is CASSSQGREKLFF. In DNA, the CDR3 is TGTGCCAGCAGCTCTCAGGGTAGAGAAAAACTGTTTTTT.

The chain couples TRBV28 to TRBJ2-4; 9 bases agree with TRBD1. Looked up from germline, CDR1 is MDHEN and CDR2 is SYDVKM. The CDR3 loop spans 18 amino acids. The V segment lost 5 bases and the J segment 3 bases; nucleotides outside the gene matches: 14. The CDR3 DNA reads TGTGCCAGCAGTCCCTTCCGGGGACAGGGTCGGGACAAAAACATTCAGTACTTC. Protein product: CASSPFRGQGRDKNIQYF. Combining the CDR3 with reference TRBV28 and TRBJ2-4 gives the whole variable domain DVKVTQSSRYLVKRTGEKVFLECVQDMDHENMFWYRQDPGLGLRLIYFSYDVKMKEKGDIPEGYSVSREKKERFSLILESASTNQTSMYLCASSPFRGQGRDKNIQYFGAGTRLSVL.

The CDR3 is CASSSSPQGMNTEAFF. DNA of the CDR3: TGTGCCAGCAGCTCAAGCCCCCAGGGGATGAACACTGAAGCTTTCTTT. V gene TRBV7-3 combines with J gene TRBJ1-1, with D perhaps matching TRBD1 (6 bases). Between the trimmed V and J ends, which lost 4 bases and 0 bases, there was a span of 15 bases. CDR3 length equals 16 residues. The germline V gene encodes CDR1 SGHTA and CDR2 FQGTGA.

The chain combines TRBV6-5 with TRBJ1-4; D perhaps matches TRBD1 (6 bases). Trimming took off 8 bases at V and 0 bases at J, with 10 bases between the two ends. Germline V gene data show CDR1 as MNHEY and CDR2 as SVGAGI. CDR3 length: 14 residues. As DNA, the CDR3 is TGTGCCAGCCGACAGGTACCAACTAATGAAAAACTGTTTTTT. As protein: CASRQVPTNEKLFF.

The V and J genes are TRBV21-1 and TRBJ1-1; the table's TRBD1 call for D was not verified on the DNA. TRBV21-1 is marked as a pseudogene. The CDR3 is 14 residues long. This CDR3 is CASSKDRLNTEAFF. The DNA of the CDR3 is TGTGCCAGCAGCAAAGACAGATTGAACACTGAAGCTTTCTTT.